This TCR beta chain emerged from a study of graft-versus-host responses after intestinal transplantation (dated by TCRdb to the early 2020s). With regard to the full study: Multivisceral, liver-intestinal, or isolated intestinal transplants were received by the recipients. All recipients received anti-thymocyte globulin induction followed by maintenance tacrolimus and steroids for about three years. After intestinal transplantation, graft-versus-host and host-versus-graft alloreactive T cell clones were followed in the graft, circulation and bone marrow using bulk TCR-beta CDR3 sequencing. To identify alloreactive clones, pre-transplant mixed lymphocyte reaction products were sequenced and compared with unstimulated pre-transplant donor and recipient T cells. A cohort of approximately 23 intestinal transplant recipients, including one retransplant, was enrolled, and 3 patients lacking pretransplant specimens were excluded. Donor T cell macrochimerism was defined as a peak of at least 4% donor T cells among recipient peripheral blood mononuclear cells. Rather than being sequenced by the commercial service, samples from three later patients were sequenced in-house on an Illumina MiSeq and processed with MiXCR.

The germline V and J ends show losses of 6 bases and 4 bases respectively, and no gene match explains 9 bases of the junction. Via the germline V gene, CDR1 is MNHEY and CDR2 SVGAGI. The CDR3, from cysteine to phenylalanine, totals 14 residues. The read is trimmed to its CDR3 DNA, 42 bases read in frame from base 1. Library preparation employed the immunoSEQ multiplex PCR assay. Adaptive Biotechnologies carried out high-throughput TCR-beta CDR3 sequencing of genomic DNA for most patients. The published analysis was carried out like this. Adaptive's ImmunoSEQ software supplied the TCR sequencing data for 15 to 20 patients, while MiXCR and VDJtools were used to process a few other patients. CDR3 nucleotide sequences shared between donor and recipient were removed because their origin could not be assigned. Alloreactive clones required at least 2-fold expansion over unstimulated cells and minimum CFSE-low frequency of 0.002% (template counts) or 0.001% (read counts). A clone was considered mappable if detected in the sequenced pre-transplant spleen, lymph node, or MLR CFSE-low populations of the donor or recipient. Cumulative frequency of alloreactive clones was calculated as a percentage of all sequences weighted by copy number. The source is immuneACCESS, and TCRdb retained only in-frame sequences with V and J called. Part of the clones is not carried over; for the studies checked, unresolved V genes explain less than half of this, and the remainder is unexplained. That table is the source of V, J and clone size, and D and trimming were worked out from the DNA. This sample lists around 9,300 clones; around 90% were detected once. Together, the top ten hold around 2.5% of the sample.

Blood samples were collected up to 4 times in the first month after transplant and then at least monthly when available. Paper-wide results and their limitations: In patients with donor T cell macrochimerism, the allografts had high GvH to HvG T cell clonal ratios. Conclusions were limited by the relatively low number and heterogeneity of intestinal transplant patients. Early after transplant, peak levels of circulating GvH clones were found to be associated with declines in HvG clones. GvH clones were detected in recipient bone marrow, and some appeared earlier in ileal mucosa or blood, consistent with an intestinal mucosal origin.

Regarding this clone: What antigen it recognizes has not been identified. Per-nucleotide qualities are absent, and no much larger clonotype sits a single base away.

The receptor comes from a human patient who received an intestinal transplant, so some T cells may come from the graft donor. The chain joins TRBV6-5 to TRBJ2-7; 7 bases in the middle match TRBD1. Sequenced material: PBMCs, taken approximately 47 days after intestinal transplant. The CDR3 reads CASSYRGPGYEQYF. The nucleotide sequence is given as TGTGCCAGCAGCTACAGGGGCCCAGGGTACGAGCAGTACTTC.